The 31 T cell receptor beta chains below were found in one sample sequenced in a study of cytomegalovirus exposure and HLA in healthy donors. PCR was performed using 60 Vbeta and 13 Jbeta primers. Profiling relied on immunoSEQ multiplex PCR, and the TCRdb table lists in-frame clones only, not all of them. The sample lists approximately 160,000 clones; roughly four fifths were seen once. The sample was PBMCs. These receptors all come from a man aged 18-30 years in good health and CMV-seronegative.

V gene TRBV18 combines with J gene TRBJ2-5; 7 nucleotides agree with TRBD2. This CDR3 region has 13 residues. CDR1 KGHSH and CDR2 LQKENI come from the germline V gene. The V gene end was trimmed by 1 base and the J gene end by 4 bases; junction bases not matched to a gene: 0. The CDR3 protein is CASSPREGETQYF. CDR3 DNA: TGTGCCAGCTCACCACGGGAGGGAGAGACCCAGTACTTC.

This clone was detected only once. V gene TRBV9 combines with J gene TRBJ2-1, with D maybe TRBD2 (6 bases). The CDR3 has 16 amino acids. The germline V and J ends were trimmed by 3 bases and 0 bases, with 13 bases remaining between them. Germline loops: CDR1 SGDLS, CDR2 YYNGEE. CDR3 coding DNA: TGTGCCAGCAGCGCGGGGGTCCCCCTCTCCTACAATGAGCAGTTCTTC. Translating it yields CASSAGVPLSYNEQFF.

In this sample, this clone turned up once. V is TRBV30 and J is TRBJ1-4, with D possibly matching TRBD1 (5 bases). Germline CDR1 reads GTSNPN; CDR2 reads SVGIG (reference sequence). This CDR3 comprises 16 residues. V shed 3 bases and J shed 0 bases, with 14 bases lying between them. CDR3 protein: CAWSARGTSTNEKLFF. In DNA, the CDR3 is TGTGCCTGGAGCGCCCGCGGGACTTCAACTAATGAAAAACTGTTTTTT.

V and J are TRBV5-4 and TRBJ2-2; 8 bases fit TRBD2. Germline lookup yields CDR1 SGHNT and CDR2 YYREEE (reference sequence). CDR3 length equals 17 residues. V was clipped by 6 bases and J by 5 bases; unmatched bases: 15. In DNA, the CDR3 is TGTGCCAGCACCTCCCTAGCCGGAGCGGGAGTGACCGGGGAGCTGTTTTTT. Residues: CASTSLAGAGVTGELFF.

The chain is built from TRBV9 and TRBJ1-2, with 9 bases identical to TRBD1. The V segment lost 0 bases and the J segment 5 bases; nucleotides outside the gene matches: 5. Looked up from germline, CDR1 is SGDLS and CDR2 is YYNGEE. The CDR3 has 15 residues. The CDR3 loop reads CASSVGDRGYYGYTF. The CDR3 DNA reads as TGTGCCAGCAGCGTAGGAGACAGGGGGTATTATGGCTACACCTTC.

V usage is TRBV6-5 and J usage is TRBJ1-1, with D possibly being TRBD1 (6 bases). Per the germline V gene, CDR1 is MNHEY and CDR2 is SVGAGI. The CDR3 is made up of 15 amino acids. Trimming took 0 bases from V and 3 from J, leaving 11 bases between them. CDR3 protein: CASSYSREGDTEAFF. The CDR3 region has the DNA TGTGCCAGCAGTTACTCGAGAGAGGGGGACACTGAAGCTTTCTTT.

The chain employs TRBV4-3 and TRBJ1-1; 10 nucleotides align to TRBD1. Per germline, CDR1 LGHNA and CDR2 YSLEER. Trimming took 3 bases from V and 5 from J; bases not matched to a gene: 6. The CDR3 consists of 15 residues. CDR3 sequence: CASSHDGTGDTEAFF. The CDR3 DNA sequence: TGCGCCAGCAGCCACGATGGGACAGGGGATACTGAAGCTTTCTTT.

In DNA form, the CDR3 reads TGTGCCAGCAGCCCGGGACTAGCGAGCTACGAGCAGTACTTC. Amino acid sequence: CASSPGLASYEQYF. V and J are TRBV7-9 and TRBJ2-7, with 10 bases fitting TRBD2. The CDR3 runs 14 residues. CDR1 and CDR2 from the germline V gene are SEHNR and FQNEAQ (reference sequence). V lost 5 bases to trimming and J lost 3 bases; unmatched junction nucleotides: 4.

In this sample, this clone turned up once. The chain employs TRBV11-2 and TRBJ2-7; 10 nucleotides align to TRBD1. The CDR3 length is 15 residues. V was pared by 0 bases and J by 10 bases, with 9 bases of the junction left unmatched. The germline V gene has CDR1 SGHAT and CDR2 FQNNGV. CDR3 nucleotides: TGTGCCAGCAGCTTAGAGCGGACAGGGGGTCGGGGCCAGTACTTC. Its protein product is CASSLERTGGRGQYF. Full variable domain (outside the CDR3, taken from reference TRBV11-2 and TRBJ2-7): EAGVAQSPRYKIIEKRQSVAFWCNPISGHATLYWYQQILGQGPKLLIQFQNNGVVDDSQLPKDRFSAERLKGVDSTLKIQPAKLEDSAVYLCASSLERTGGRGQYFGPGTRLTVT.

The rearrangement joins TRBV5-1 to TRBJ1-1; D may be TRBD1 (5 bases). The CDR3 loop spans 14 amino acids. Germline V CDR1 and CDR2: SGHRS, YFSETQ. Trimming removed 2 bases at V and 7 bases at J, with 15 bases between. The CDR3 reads CASSFSGGTLEAFF. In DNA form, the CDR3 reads TGCGCCAGCAGCTTCTCGGGGGGGACCCTTGAAGCTTTCTTT.

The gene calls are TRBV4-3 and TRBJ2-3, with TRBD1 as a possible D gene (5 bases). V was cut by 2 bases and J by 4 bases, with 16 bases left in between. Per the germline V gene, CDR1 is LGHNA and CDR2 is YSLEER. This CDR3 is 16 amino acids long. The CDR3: CASSQLISRGSDTQYF. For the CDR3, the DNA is TGCGCCAGCAGCCAATTAATCTCAAGGGGTTCAGATACGCAGTATTTT.

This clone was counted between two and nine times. The chain's CDR3 is CASRPTLDPRREKLFF. Here the CDR3 DNA reads TGCGCCAGCAGGCCCACCCTGGACCCCAGGAGGGAAAAACTGTTTTTT. The J gene is TRBJ1-4, the V gene TRBV4-1; D ambiguous. The germline gives CDR1 MGHRA, CDR2 YSYEKL. V was clipped by 6 bases and J by 8 bases, with 22 bases between them. The CDR3 is 16 residues long.

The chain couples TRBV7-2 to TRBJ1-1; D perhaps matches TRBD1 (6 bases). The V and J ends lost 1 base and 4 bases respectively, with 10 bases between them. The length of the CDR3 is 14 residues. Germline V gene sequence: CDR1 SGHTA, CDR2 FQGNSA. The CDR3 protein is CASSLGGTSTEAFF. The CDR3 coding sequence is TGTGCCAGCAGCTTAGGGGGGACATCCACTGAAGCTTTCTTT.

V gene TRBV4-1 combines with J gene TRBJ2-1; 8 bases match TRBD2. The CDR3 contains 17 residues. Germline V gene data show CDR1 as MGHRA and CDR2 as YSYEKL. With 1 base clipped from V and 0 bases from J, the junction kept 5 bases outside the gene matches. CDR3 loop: CASSQAGSGSSYNEQFF. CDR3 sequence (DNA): TGCGCCAGCAGCCAAGCCGGGAGCGGGAGCTCCTACAATGAGCAGTTCTTC.

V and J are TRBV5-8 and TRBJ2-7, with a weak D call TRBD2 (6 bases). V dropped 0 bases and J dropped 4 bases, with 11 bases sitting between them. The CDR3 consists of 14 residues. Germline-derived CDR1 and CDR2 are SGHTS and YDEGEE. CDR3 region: CASSLGLGVYEQYF. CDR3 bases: TGTGCCAGCAGCTTGGGACTAGGGGTTTACGAGCAGTACTTC. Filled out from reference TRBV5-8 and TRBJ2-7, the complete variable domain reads EAGVTQSPTHLIKTRGQQATLRCSPISGHTSVYWYQQALGLGLQFLLWYDEGEERNRGNFPPRFSGRQFPNYSSELNVNALELEDSALYLCASSLGLGVYEQYFGPGTRLTVT.

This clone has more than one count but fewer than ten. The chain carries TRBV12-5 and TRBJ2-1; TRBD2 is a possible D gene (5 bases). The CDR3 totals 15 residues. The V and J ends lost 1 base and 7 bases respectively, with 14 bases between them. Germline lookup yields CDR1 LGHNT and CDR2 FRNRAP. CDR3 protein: CASGLGLAPTNEQFF. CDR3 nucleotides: TGTGCTAGTGGTTTGGGGCTAGCTCCCACTAATGAGCAGTTCTTC.

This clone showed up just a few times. The CDR3 bases are TGTGCCAGCAGTCCGCGACCTTTGAGGCTAGCGGGAGTGTACGAGCAGTACTTC. As protein: CASSPRPLRLAGVYEQYF. The rearrangement uses TRBV27 and TRBJ2-7; 10 bases line up with TRBD2. J lost 4 bases, V lost 5 bases, and 17 bases had no gene match. This CDR3 comprises 18 residues. Germline V gives CDR1 MNHEY, CDR2 SMNVEV (reference sequence).

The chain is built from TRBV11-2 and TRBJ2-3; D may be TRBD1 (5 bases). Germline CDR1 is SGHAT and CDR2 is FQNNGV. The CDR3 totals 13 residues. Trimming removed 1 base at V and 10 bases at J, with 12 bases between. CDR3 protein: CASSLATQGAQYF. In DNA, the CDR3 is TGTGCCAGCAGCTTAGCCACCCAGGGTGCGCAGTATTTT.

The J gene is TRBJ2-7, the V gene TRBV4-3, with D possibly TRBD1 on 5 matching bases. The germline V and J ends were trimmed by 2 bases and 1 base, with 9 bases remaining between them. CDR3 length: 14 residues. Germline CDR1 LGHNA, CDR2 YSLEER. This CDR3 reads CASSQYTGSYEQYF. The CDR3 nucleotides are TGCGCCAGCAGCCAATACACAGGATCCTACGAGCAGTACTTC.

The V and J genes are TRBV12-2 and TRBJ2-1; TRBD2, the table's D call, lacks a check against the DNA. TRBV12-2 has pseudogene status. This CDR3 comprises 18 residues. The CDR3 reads CASRLTQAGTKTYNEQFF. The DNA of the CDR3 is TGTGCAAGTCGCTTAACCCAAGCCGGGACTAAAACCTACAATGAGCAGTTCTTC.

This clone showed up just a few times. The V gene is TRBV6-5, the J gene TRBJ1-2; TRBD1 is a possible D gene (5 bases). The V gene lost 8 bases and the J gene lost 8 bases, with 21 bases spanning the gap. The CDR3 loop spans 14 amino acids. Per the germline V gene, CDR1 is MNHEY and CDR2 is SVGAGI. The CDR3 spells CASPITGALRGYTF. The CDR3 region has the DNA TGTGCCAGCCCTATTACAGGAGCGCTGCGGGGCTACACCTTC.

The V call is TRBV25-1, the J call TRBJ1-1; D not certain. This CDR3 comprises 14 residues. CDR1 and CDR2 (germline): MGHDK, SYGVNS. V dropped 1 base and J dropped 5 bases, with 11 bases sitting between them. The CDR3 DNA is TGTGCCAGCAGTGAATCGTTCGAGATAACTGAAGCTTTCTTT. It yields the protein CASSESFEITEAFF.

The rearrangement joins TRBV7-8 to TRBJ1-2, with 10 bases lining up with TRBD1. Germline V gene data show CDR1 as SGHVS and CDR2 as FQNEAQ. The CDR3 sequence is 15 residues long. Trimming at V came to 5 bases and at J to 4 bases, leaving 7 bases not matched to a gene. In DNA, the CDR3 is TGTGCCAGCAGCCGAGGACAGGGGGTTAGCTATGGCTACACCTTC. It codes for CASSRGQGVSYGYTF.

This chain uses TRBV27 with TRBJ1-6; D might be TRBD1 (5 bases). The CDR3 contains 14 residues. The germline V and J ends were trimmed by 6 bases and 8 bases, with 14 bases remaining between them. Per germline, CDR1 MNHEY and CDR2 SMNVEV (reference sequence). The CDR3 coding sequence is TGTGCCAGCAGAGCCATTGACAGTTATTCACCCCTCCACTTT. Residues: CASRAIDSYSPLHF.

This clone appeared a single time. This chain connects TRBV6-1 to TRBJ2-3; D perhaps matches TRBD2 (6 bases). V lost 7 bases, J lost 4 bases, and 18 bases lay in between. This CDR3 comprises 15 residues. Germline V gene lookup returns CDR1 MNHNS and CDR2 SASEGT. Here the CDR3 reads CASTKRAGSPDTQYF. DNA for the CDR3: TGTGCCAGCACAAAGCGGGCAGGATCGCCAGATACGCAGTATTTT.

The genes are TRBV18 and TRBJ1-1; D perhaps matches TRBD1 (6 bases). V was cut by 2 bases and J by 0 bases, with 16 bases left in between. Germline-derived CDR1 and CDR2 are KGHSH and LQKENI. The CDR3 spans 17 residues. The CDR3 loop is CASSPTKDSHMNTEAFF. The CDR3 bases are TGTGCCAGCTCACCAACTAAGGACAGCCACATGAACACTGAAGCTTTCTTT.

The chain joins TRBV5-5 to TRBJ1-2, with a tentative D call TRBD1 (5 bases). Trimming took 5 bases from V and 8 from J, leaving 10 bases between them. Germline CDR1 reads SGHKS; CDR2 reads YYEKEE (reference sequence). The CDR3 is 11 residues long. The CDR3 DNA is TGTGCCAGCAGGCGGGGCGGGGGCTACACCTTC. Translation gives CASRRGGGYTF.

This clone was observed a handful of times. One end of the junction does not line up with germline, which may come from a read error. The CDR3 DNA follows: TGTTCCAGCAGCCACGACAGGGGCGAGACCTATGGCTACACCTTC. It translates to CSSSHDRGETYGYTF. The chain carries TRBV7-9 and TRBJ1-2, with TRBD1 matching over 8 bases. This CDR3 is 15 amino acids long. Germline V gene sequence: CDR1 SEHNR, CDR2 FQNEAQ (reference sequence).

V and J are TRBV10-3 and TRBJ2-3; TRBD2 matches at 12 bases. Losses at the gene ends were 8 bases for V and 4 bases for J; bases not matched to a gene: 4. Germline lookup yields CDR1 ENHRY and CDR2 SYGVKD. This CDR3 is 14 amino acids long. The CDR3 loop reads CAIGLAGTADTQYF. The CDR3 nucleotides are TGTGCCATCGGACTAGCGGGAACGGCAGATACGCAGTATTTT.

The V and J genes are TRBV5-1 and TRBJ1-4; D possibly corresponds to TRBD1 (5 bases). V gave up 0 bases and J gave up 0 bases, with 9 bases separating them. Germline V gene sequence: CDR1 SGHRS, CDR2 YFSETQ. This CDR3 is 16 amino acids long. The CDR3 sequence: CASSLGGQATNEKLFF. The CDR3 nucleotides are TGCGCCAGCAGCTTGGGGGGCCAAGCAACTAATGAAAAACTGTTTTTT.

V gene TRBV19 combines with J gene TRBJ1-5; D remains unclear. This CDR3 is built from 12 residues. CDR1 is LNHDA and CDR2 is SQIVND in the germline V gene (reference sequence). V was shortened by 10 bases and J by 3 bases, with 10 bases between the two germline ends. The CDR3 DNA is TGTGCCACTCGGCAGGACAATCAGCCCCAGCATTTT. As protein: CATRQDNQPQHF.